The following is a TCR beta chain sequence with its context. This clone turned up a few times. Its antigen specificity is not known. No much larger clonotype is one base removed from it; base qualities were not supplied. TCRbeta CDR3 regions were immunosequenced from genomic DNA with the immunoSEQ Assay. Before high-throughput sequencing, genomic DNA was amplified using bias-controlled multiplex PCR. From the authors' description of their analysis: To quantify the absolute abundance of each unique TCRbeta CDR3 region, the sequences were collapsed and filtered. Clonality was defined as 1 minus Pielou's evenness and was calculated using productive rearrangements only. A previously published method was used to identify clones with significantly greater frequencies in on-treatment samples than in baseline samples. Sourced from immuneACCESS, this table was stored by TCRdb with only in-frame sequences that have V and J called. A share of the clones is absent; for the studies checked, an unresolved V gene accounts for under half, and the remainder has no known explanation. V and J calls and clone size follow that table, whereas D and trimming were derived from the DNA. The sample table holds roughly 20,000 clones, of which around 63% were seen once. The ten largest clones capture approximately 17% of the sample.

The entry originates in a study of sequential checkpoint blockade in melanoma (dated by TCRdb to between 2019 and 2020). Broadly, across the study: Using 1:1 randomization, the trial assigned patients either to first-line nivolumab followed by ipilimumab (arm A) or to ipilimumab followed by nivolumab (arm B). Maintenance nivolumab came after both trial sequences.

This specimen's treatment or condition label, per the study, means: randomized to nivolumab then ipilimumab (arm A) or the reverse (arm B). None of the trial patients had been given prior DNA-damaging chemotherapy. On a FACS Aria II flow cytometer, live CD3+CD8+ cells that were negative for CD19 and CD56 were sorted from thawed PBMCs. Samples were obtained from patients with melanoma enrolled in CheckMate 064, a randomized, open-label phase II trial of sequential checkpoint blockade. Peripheral blood mononuclear cells were obtained through leukapheresis, purified using Ficoll-Paque, and frozen in human serum containing around 10% DMSO. Immediately after sorting, the purity of sorted blood CD3+CD8+ cells was verified to be >95%, after which DNA was extracted. What the research found in general, with its limitations: The response-prediction model combining TCR metrics and mutation burden needs validation in larger, independent patient cohorts.

Sample: CD8+ T cells sorted from blood (inferred from file names), taken from a patient given nivolumab and ipilimumab in sequence. The clonotype originates from a human donor with melanoma.

The CDR3 here reads CASIGRAGLAGGRGEQFF. Read as DNA, the sequence is TGTGCCAGTATTGGACGCGCGGGACTAGCGGGAGGAAGGGGTGAGCAGTTCTTC. This receptor chain uses TRBV19 and TRBJ2-1, and 15 junction bases match TRBD2. V trim: 7 bases; J trim: 9 bases; unmatched bases: 16. CDR1 and CDR2, looked up from the germline V gene (reference sequence), are LNHDA and SQIVND. Its CDR3 holds 18 amino acids, cysteine through phenylalanine. Of the read, only the CDR3 DNA is kept; its 54 bases are in frame from base 1.